This T cell receptor (beta chain) emerged from a study of Ad26.COV2.S vaccination and SARS-CoV-2 variants. Overall study context: The donor was enrolled in the Ad26.COV2.S arm of the COV1001 trial. By the intramuscular route, Ad26.COV2.S was given once, or twice 56 days apart.

General study findings and limits: Participants given vaccine showed non-spike TCR breadth similar to that of placebo recipients.

TCRdb's copy holds only in-frame clones and misses some; the assay was immunoSEQ multiplex PCR. The data contain 360,000 or so clones, around 89% of them seen just once; the ten biggest clones take up under 2%. Treatment here: 15 to 20 received Ad26.COV2.S at low or high dose, single or two shots; 5 received placebo; per-sample allocation not given. The samples date from day 63 after the first vaccine or placebo injection. It was an adult aged 18-55 years in Boston who was the donor. In regard to this clone: Its target is not known.

The material was peripheral blood, obtained in a trial of Ad26.COV2.S vaccine versus placebo. The sequence was obtained from a person between 18 and 60 years old who received the Ad26.COV2.S COVID-19 vaccine or a placebo.

CDR3 nucleotides: TGTGCCAGCAGCCGACAGGGTGTGACCGGGGAGCTGTTTTTT. Protein sequence: CASSRQGVTGELFF. The V gene is TRBV5-5, the J gene TRBJ2-2; the match to TRBD1 covers 7 bases. The length of the CDR3 is 14 residues. Per germline, CDR1 SGHKS and CDR2 YYEKEE (reference sequence). The junction had 5 bases not matched to a gene; V was cut back by 4 bases and J by 5 bases.